Each of the 29 T cell receptor beta chains below was sequenced from the same sample in a study of blood T cell repertoires in COVID-19. The data were produced by immunoSEQ multiplex PCR, yet TCRdb's version contains in-frame clones alone and is incomplete. In the table there are 180,000 or so clones, about 90% of which are singletons. The sequenced sample consisted of peripheral blood. The receptors shown here come from a man between 45 and 60 years old with acute or convalescent COVID-19.

This clone came up once. V gene TRBV9 combines with J gene TRBJ2-5; TRBD2 matches at 11 bases. The germline CDR1 and CDR2 sequences are SGDLS and YYNGEE. V trimming: 3 bases; J trimming: 5 bases; junction bases outside the gene matches: 6. The CDR3 is made up of 15 amino acids. The CDR3 bases are TGTGCCAGCAGCGCACTAGCGGGGGCGTTGGAGACCCAGTACTTC. Its translation: CASSALAGALETQYF.

The chain uses TRBV11-2 and TRBJ1-2; D is uncertain. The CDR3 totals 13 residues. Germline CDR1 SGHAT, CDR2 FQNNGV. V was pared by 1 base and J by 5 bases, with 8 bases between. The CDR3 DNA sequence: TGTGCCAGCAGCTTAGCAGGTGGTTATGGCTACACCTTC. Its translation: CASSLAGGYGYTF.

This CDR3 is CASSRDPSSYNEQFF. Written as DNA, the CDR3 is TGTGCCAGCAGCAGGGACCCCAGCTCCTACAATGAGCAGTTCTTC. The chain recombines TRBV7-9 with TRBJ2-1; D assignment may be TRBD1 or TRBD2 (5 bases each). This CDR3 contains 15 residues. The V end lost 5 bases, the J end lost 0 bases, and 11 bases lay between the germline ends. CDR1 is SEHNR, CDR2 FQNEAQ, per germline (reference sequence).

The chain links TRBV27 to TRBJ2-1, with D possibly TRBD2 on 6 matching bases. The germline CDR1 and CDR2 sequences are MNHEY and SMNVEV (reference sequence). Trimming removed 6 bases from V and 0 bases from J, with 15 bases in between. The CDR3 has 16 amino acids. The CDR3 DNA reads TGTGCCAGCAGGGGACTTAGAGGACCCTCCTACAATGAGCAGTTCTTC. Its protein is CASRGLRGPSYNEQFF.

CDR3 coding DNA: TGTGCCTGGGCCCAATCTAACTATGGCTACACCTTC. Residues: CAWAQSNYGYTF. The chain has TRBV30 and TRBJ1-2; D remains unclear. This CDR3 spans 12 amino acids. V was clipped by 5 bases and J by 0 bases, with 7 bases between them. Germline CDR1 reads GTSNPN; CDR2 reads SVGIG (reference sequence).

The chain carries TRBV10-1 and TRBJ2-2; TRBD1 aligns across 7 bases. The germline V gene has CDR1 WNHNN and CDR2 SYGVQD (reference sequence). The CDR3 contains 15 residues. The junction had 4 bases not matched to a gene; V was cut back by 2 bases and J by 4 bases. The CDR3 region has the DNA TGCGCCAGCAGTGAGCCGACAGGGTCCACCGGGGAGCTGTTTTTT. Its translation is CASSEPTGSTGELFF.

This chain uses TRBV29-1 with TRBJ2-3; TRBD2 is a possible D gene (7 bases). Germline CDR1 is SQVTM and CDR2 is ANQGSEA. Between the trimmed V and J ends, which lost 7 bases and 2 bases, there was a span of 13 bases. This CDR3 spans 13 amino acids. The CDR3 here is CSALGGPTDTQYF. CDR3 DNA sequence: TGCAGCGCCCTCGGGGGGCCCACAGATACGCAGTATTTT.

The chain is built from TRBV4-1 and TRBJ2-2; D is perhaps TRBD2 (7 bases). This CDR3 is 15 amino acids long. Trimming pared 1 base from V and 5 bases from J, leaving 11 bases between. The germline V gene encodes CDR1 MGHRA and CDR2 YSYEKL. The CDR3 DNA reads as TGCGCCAGCAGCCAAGGGGGGGGCTGGACCGGGGAGCTGTTTTTT. It specifies CASSQGGGWTGELFF.

V usage is TRBV14 and J usage is TRBJ1-2, with TRBD1 matching 8 bases. The CDR3 runs to 15 residues. V was pared by 1 base and J by 10 bases, with 11 bases of the junction left unmatched. Germline loops: CDR1 SGHDN, CDR2 FVKESK. Written as DNA, the CDR3 is TGTGCCAGCAGCCAAGTCGGAGGACAGGGATTTTCCTACACCTTC. Amino acid sequence: CASSQVGGQGFSYTF.

V and J are TRBV28 and TRBJ1-6; no definite D call. The V end lost 6 bases, the J end lost 7 bases, and 16 bases lay between the germline ends. Germline V gene lookup returns CDR1 MDHEN and CDR2 SYDVKM. This CDR3 region has 15 residues. CDR3 DNA sequence: TGTGCCAGCAGGTCAGGCAATTCCCTGAATTCACCCCTCCACTTT. Protein sequence: CASRSGNSLNSPLHF.

The chain couples TRBV9 to TRBJ2-5; no firm D call. Germline CDR1 is SGDLS and CDR2 is YYNGEE. Trimming removed 0 bases from V and 3 bases from J, with 9 bases in between. The CDR3 is 14 amino acids. The CDR3 nucleotides read TGTGCCAGCAGCGTAGACCCCAGGAAAGAGACCCAGTACTTC. Its translation is CASSVDPRKETQYF.

CDR3 loop: CASRAGTAGSQPQHF. CDR3 sequence (DNA): TGTGCCAGCAGGGCCGGGACGGCGGGGAGTCAGCCCCAGCATTTT. The chain employs TRBV6-5 and TRBJ1-5, with D perhaps matching TRBD1 (5 bases). The CDR3 loop spans 15 amino acids. The V gene lost 6 bases and the J gene lost 6 bases, with 18 bases spanning the gap. Germline V gene sequence: CDR1 MNHEY, CDR2 SVGAGI.

The chain employs TRBV27 and TRBJ1-5; TRBD1 agrees at 9 bases. The length of the CDR3 is 15 residues. V was pared by 5 bases and J by 4 bases, with 6 bases of the junction left unmatched. Germline lookup yields CDR1 MNHEY and CDR2 SMNVEV (reference sequence). The CDR3 protein is CASSTGDRGNQPQHF. The CDR3 DNA sequence: TGTGCCAGCAGTACCGGCGACAGGGGGAATCAGCCCCAGCATTTT.

Only a few counts were recorded for this clone. V gene TRBV4-2 combines with J gene TRBJ1-2; D possibly corresponds to TRBD1 (5 bases). The CDR3 consists of 15 residues. The germline V gene encodes CDR1 LGHNA and CDR2 YNFKEQ. Trimming took 4 bases from V and 4 from J, leaving 16 bases between them. CDR3 in amino acids: CASSPDLTEGYGYTF. Written as DNA, the CDR3 is TGTGCCAGCAGCCCCGACCTGACAGAAGGCTATGGCTACACCTTC.

The V gene is TRBV7-2, the J gene TRBJ2-2, with D uncertain. CDR3 size: 16 residues. The V gene's germline CDR1 is SGHTA and CDR2 FQGNSA. V was clipped by 2 bases and J by 7 bases, with 17 bases between them. For the CDR3, the DNA is TGTGCCAGCAGCTTAAGGTCCCTAGGAGAAGTCGGGGAGCTGTTTTTT. Translated, it gives CASSLRSLGEVGELFF.

This sequence joins TRBV28 and TRBJ1-1; 9 nucleotides match TRBD1. The V gene end was trimmed by 2 bases and the J gene end by 5 bases; junction bases not matched to a gene: 3. CDR1 is MDHEN, CDR2 SYDVKM, per germline. The CDR3 has 14 residues. This CDR3 is CASSLGDRATEAFF. The CDR3 DNA is TGTGCCAGCAGTTTAGGGGACAGGGCGACTGAAGCTTTCTTT.

The rearrangement uses TRBV5-1 and TRBJ2-5, with D maybe TRBD1 (7 bases). Germline V gene lookup returns CDR1 SGHRS and CDR2 YFSETQ. This CDR3 contains 14 residues. The V and J ends lost 2 bases and 4 bases respectively, with 12 bases between them. Written as DNA, the CDR3 is TGCGCCAGCAGCTTTACAGGGGAGGCAGAGACCCAGTACTTC. Its protein product is CASSFTGEAETQYF.

This clone turned up a few times. V and J are TRBV10-3 and TRBJ2-1, with TRBD1 matching 10 bases. The germline V gene encodes CDR1 ENHRY and CDR2 SYGVKD. This CDR3 spans 15 amino acids. The V segment lost 2 bases and the J segment 7 bases; nucleotides outside the gene matches: 5. The CDR3 nucleotides read TGTGCCATCAGTGAGCCGGGACAGGGGAGGAATGAGCAGTTCTTC. Its protein is CAISEPGQGRNEQFF.

This clone was found a few times. The J gene is TRBJ2-3, the V gene TRBV13, with 7 bases fitting TRBD2. The junction had 9 bases not matched to a gene; V was cut back by 4 bases and J by 5 bases. CDR3 size: 15 residues. Germline V gene data show CDR1 as PRHDT and CDR2 as FYEKMQ (reference sequence). CDR3 region: CASSSTSIYQDTQYF. CDR3 in DNA: TGTGCCAGCAGCTCGACTAGCATATATCAAGATACGCAGTATTTT.

The rearrangement joins TRBV28 to TRBJ1-1, with D perhaps TRBD1 (5 bases). The V gene's germline CDR1 is MDHEN and CDR2 SYDVKM. The length of the CDR3 is 13 residues. The germline V and J ends were trimmed by 2 bases and 7 bases, with 11 bases remaining between them. CDR3 in DNA: TGTGCCAGCAGTTTACCCACGACAGTTGAAGCTTTCTTT. Translated, it gives CASSLPTTVEAFF.

The rearrangement links TRBV10-3 to TRBJ1-4; possibly TRBD1 for D (5 bases). CDR1 is ENHRY, CDR2 SYGVKD, per germline. The CDR3 runs to 14 residues. Between the trimmed V and J ends, which lost 4 bases and 0 bases, there was a span of 6 bases. CDR3 DNA sequence: TGTGCCATCAGTGTAGGGGCAACTAATGAAAAACTGTTTTTT. Its translation: CAISVGATNEKLFF.

The V and J genes are TRBV14 and TRBJ2-6, with D tentatively TRBD1 (5 bases). CDR1 is SGHDN, CDR2 FVKESK, per germline. The V and J ends lost 4 bases and 1 base respectively, with 20 bases between them. This CDR3 comprises 19 residues. CDR3 coding DNA: TGTGCCAGCAGCCCTTATAGGGGCAGGAGCCCATCTGGGGCCAACGTCCTGACTTTC. Residues: CASSPYRGRSPSGANVLTF.

The chain links TRBV5-8 to TRBJ2-7; 8 bases map to TRBD1. Germline V lookup: CDR1 SGHTS, CDR2 YDEGEE. With 0 bases clipped from V and 2 bases from J, the junction kept 7 bases outside the gene matches. The CDR3 covers 16 residues. CDR3 in amino acids: CASSLGRGLLAYEQYF. The CDR3 bases are TGTGCCAGCAGCTTGGGCAGGGGGCTGTTAGCCTACGAGCAGTACTTC.

This clone was counted once. This sequence joins TRBV7-9 and TRBJ2-1, with D maybe TRBD2 (6 bases). CDR1 is SEHNR, CDR2 FQNEAQ, per germline (reference sequence). The CDR3 length is 14 residues. Trimming removed 1 base at V and 7 bases at J, with 11 bases between. The CDR3 nucleotides are TGTGCCAGCAGCTTAGGGGCGGGGAGGAATGAGCAGTTCTTC. This codes for CASSLGAGRNEQFF.

The chain is built from TRBV6-6 and TRBJ2-6, with 7 nucleotides matching TRBD1. Trimming cost V 5 bases and J 2 bases; bases outside gene matches: 9. The CDR3 runs to 17 residues. CDR1 and CDR2 from the germline V gene are MNHNY and SVGAGI (reference sequence). The CDR3 is CASSPTKRGPGANVLTF. The DNA for the CDR3 is TGTGCCAGCAGTCCTACCAAAAGGGGGCCTGGGGCCAACGTCCTGACTTTC.

The chain combines TRBV7-3 with TRBJ1-1; no reliable D call. CDR3 length equals 13 residues. The V gene's germline CDR1 is SGHTA and CDR2 FQGTGA. Trimming removed 4 bases at V and 0 bases at J, with 6 bases between. Written as DNA, the CDR3 is TGTGCCAGCAGCTCCACAATGAACACTGAAGCTTTCTTT. Protein product: CASSSTMNTEAFF.

The chain is built from TRBV6-2 or TRBV6-3 and TRBJ1-5; D call uncertain. With 0 bases removed from V and 0 bases from J, the gap between germline ends came to 6 bases. This CDR3 region has 15 residues. Germline V gives CDR1 MNHEY, CDR2 SVGEGT. The CDR3 DNA reads as TGTGCCAGCAGTTACTCGTTCAGTAGCAATCAGCCCCAGCATTTT. Its protein is CASSYSFSSNQPQHF.

The CDR3 DNA follows: TGCAGCGGGCAGGGGGAATACGGACTGCTGAACACTGAAGCTTTCTTT. It is translated as CSGQGEYGLLNTEAFF. The J gene is TRBJ1-1, the V gene TRBV29-1, with 7 positions matching TRBD1. From germline, CDR1 is SQVTM and CDR2 ANQGSEA. The CDR3 has 16 residues. Unmatched junction bases numbered 14, after V lost 7 bases and J lost 0 bases.

The sample holds one count of this clone. The chain carries TRBV15 and TRBJ2-3; 10 nucleotides align to TRBD2. The CDR3 has 18 amino acids. In germline, CDR1 is LNHNV, CDR2 YYDKDF (reference sequence). V shed 0 bases, J shed 5 bases, and the junction held 11 bases outside the gene matches. CDR3 residues: CATSRDLASGRAGDTQYF. CDR3 in DNA: TGTGCCACCAGCAGAGATCTGGCGAGCGGGAGGGCCGGAGATACGCAGTATTTT. The full variable domain, its missing parts supplied by reference TRBV15 and TRBJ2-3, is DAMVIQNPRYQVTQFGKPVTLSCSQTLNHNVMYWYQQKSSQAPKLLFHYYDKDFNNEADTPDNFQSRRPNTSFCFLDIRSPGLGDTAMYLCATSRDLASGRAGDTQYFGPGTRLTVL.